The 10 T cell receptor beta chains below were found in one sample sequenced in a study of cytomegalovirus exposure and HLA in healthy donors. It was with 60 Vbeta and 13 Jbeta primers that the PCR ran. Measured with immunoSEQ multiplex PCR; TCRdb has only the in-frame clones, and not every one. Of 180,000 or so clones in the sample, less than 80% were seen once. Sequencing was performed on PBMCs. These receptor sequences come from a female donor in good health and CMV-seronegative.

Only a few counts were recorded for this clone. V and J are TRBV5-4 and TRBJ2-1, with 16 bases aligning to TRBD2. The CDR3 contains 19 residues. With V trimmed by 0 bases and J by 0 bases, 3 bases remained unmatched. Per germline, CDR1 SGHNT and CDR2 YYREEE (reference sequence). CDR3 protein: CASSLEGTSGRASYNEQFF. In nucleotides, the CDR3 is TGTGCCAGCAGCTTGGAGGGGACTAGCGGGAGGGCCTCCTACAATGAGCAGTTCTTC.

The J gene is TRBJ2-7, the V gene TRBV9, with no clear D. With 0 bases removed from V and 0 bases from J, the gap between germline ends came to 10 bases. The CDR3 runs to 15 residues. The germline V gene encodes CDR1 SGDLS and CDR2 YYNGEE. CDR3 nucleotides: TGTGCCAGCAGCGTAGTGGGCCAGAGCTCCTACGAGCAGTACTTC. This encodes CASSVVGQSSYEQYF.

V gene TRBV27 combines with J gene TRBJ2-3, with D uncertain. CDR3 length equals 15 residues. Germline V lookup: CDR1 MNHEY, CDR2 SMNVEV (reference sequence). V lost 5 bases and J 4 bases, leaving 16 bases between the germline ends. CDR3 sequence reads: CASSLRAGPPDTQYF. In DNA form, the CDR3 reads TGTGCCAGCAGTCTCCGCGCAGGTCCACCAGATACGCAGTATTTT.

V is TRBV18 and J is TRBJ2-1; TRBD1 matches at 7 bases. J lost 6 bases, V lost 0 bases, and 2 bases had no gene match. This CDR3 contains 14 residues. Looked up from germline, CDR1 is KGHSH and CDR2 is LQKENI. Written as DNA, the CDR3 is TGTGCCAGCTCACCACCCCCAGGGGGCAATGAGCAGTTCTTC. It yields the protein CASSPPPGGNEQFF.

This chain uses TRBV7-6 with TRBJ2-6; 11 bases agree with TRBD1. V lost 5 bases to trimming and J lost 1 base; unmatched junction nucleotides: 4. CDR1 SGHVS and CDR2 FNYEAQ come from the germline V gene. This CDR3 has 17 amino acids. The CDR3 region has the DNA TGTGCCAGCAGCACCGGGACAGGGGGATCTGGGGCCAACGTCCTGACTTTC. It codes for CASSTGTGGSGANVLTF.

The V and J genes are TRBV4-1 and TRBJ1-5; unclear D gene. Trimming shortened V by 0 bases and J by 5 bases, and 8 bases separated the two germline ends. CDR1 and CDR2 from the germline V gene are MGHRA and YSYEKL. This CDR3 is 14 amino acids long. The chain's CDR3 is CASSQEEAHQPQHF. As DNA, the CDR3 is TGCGCCAGCAGCCAAGAGGAGGCTCATCAGCCCCAGCATTTT.

This rearrangement joins TRBV6-5 to TRBJ2-7, with 8 bases fitting TRBD1. The CDR3 runs 14 residues. The trim removed 6 bases at V and 3 bases at J, leaving 7 bases unmatched. Germline assignment: CDR1 MNHEY and CDR2 SVGAGI. CDR3 nucleotide sequence: TGTGCCAGCAGAGCCGGGACAGGAGTCTACGAGCAGTACTTC. Translation: CASRAGTGVYEQYF.

The chain recombines TRBV6-5 with TRBJ1-4; the match to TRBD1 covers 10 bases. Trimming at V came to 8 bases and at J to 8 bases, leaving 5 bases not matched to a gene. The CDR3 loop spans 13 amino acids. Germline values: CDR1 MNHEY, CDR2 SVGAGI. The CDR3: CASRTGGSEKLFF. DNA of the CDR3: TGTGCCAGCCGGACAGGGGGGTCAGAAAAACTGTTTTTT.

The chain couples TRBV9 to TRBJ2-2, with D uncertain. Germline V gives CDR1 SGDLS, CDR2 YYNGEE. The CDR3 is 16 residues long. V lost 2 bases to trimming and J lost 5 bases, with 16 bases between them. In DNA, the CDR3 is TGTGCCAGCAGCGTTAGTTCCGTTTATTTGACCGGGGAGCTGTTTTTT. Protein sequence: CASSVSSVYLTGELFF.

This chain uses TRBV9 with TRBJ2-3; maybe TRBD2 (5 bases). This CDR3 contains 18 residues. Germline loops: CDR1 SGDLS, CDR2 YYNGEE. V lost 3 bases, J lost 2 bases, and 22 bases lay in between. The CDR3 bases are TGTGCCAGCAGCGAGCGGTTTCGGACTGGAGGAACCACAGATACGCAGTATTTT. The encoded protein is CASSERFRTGGTTDTQYF.